Listed below are T cell receptor beta chains from one sample, sequenced in a study of T cell responses to AZD1222 COVID-19 vaccine. Generated by immunoSEQ multiplex PCR, the TCRdb table keeps only in-frame clones and is missing some. The sample contains approximately 120,000 clones, more than 80% of which appear only once. Source: peripheral blood, taken on day 0 of AZD1222 vaccination. These receptors came from an adult in good health. Each CDR3 is given with its conserved first and last residue. The order of the fields is D gene, J gene, V gene, clone size, CDR3 DNA, CDR3 protein. A D gene is named only where the DNA matches it firmly. Clone size is given for some rows only: seen once, a few or many times, or a class if the clone is expanded.

TRBD2 | TRBJ2-1 | TRBV7-8 | - | TGTGCCAGCAGCCTATCAGGACTAGCGGGGGTTGAGCAGTTCTTC | CASSLSGLAGVEQFF
- | TRBJ2-2 | TRBV19 | - | TGTGCCAGTGGAGACAGATCGAACACCGGGGAGCTGTTTTTT | CASGDRSNTGELFF
- | TRBJ2-7 | TRBV13 | - | TGTGCCAGCAGCCCGGCGTGGCACTACGAGCAGTACTTC | CASSPAWHYEQYF
TRBD1 | TRBJ2-1 | TRBV27 | - | TGTGCCAGCAGTTTACAACAGGGGTCCAACAATGAGCAGTTCTTC | CASSLQQGSNNEQFF
- | TRBJ2-1 | TRBV9 | - | TGTGCCAGCAGCCCGAATCCAGGGTTAGGCGAGCAGTTCTTC | CASSPNPGLGEQFF
- | TRBJ1-1 | TRBV11-3 | - | TGTGCCAGCAGCTTGAACAGGGAATCAGAAGCTTTCTTT | CASSLNRESEAFF
TRBD1 | TRBJ2-2 | TRBV25-1 | few | TGTGCCAGCAGTGAGAAAGGGGGCCCTACCGGGGAGCTGTTTTTT | CASSEKGGPTGELFF
- | TRBJ2-1 | TRBV3-1/TRBV3-2 | - | TGTGCCAGCAGCCAAGACGCGAGTCCCTACAATGAGCAGTTCTTC | CASSQDASPYNEQFF
TRBD1 | TRBJ1-4 | TRBV5-5 | few | TGTGCCAGCAGCTTGGGGGCCGGGACAGGGAGTGAAAAACTGTTTTTT | CASSLGAGTGSEKLFF
TRBD1 | TRBJ1-2 | TRBV28 | - | TGTGCCAGCAGCCGGCGAGGGGGCAGTGGCTACACCTTC | CASSRRGGSGYTF
TRBD1 | TRBJ2-7 | TRBV9 | - | TGTGCCAGCAGCGGGGACAGGGGGGGAAGCTCCTACGAGCAGTACTTC | CASSGDRGGSSYEQYF
- | TRBJ1-4 | TRBV28 | - | TGTGCCAGCAGTTTAGCCCTGGGCGGTGCAAAACTGTTTTTT | CASSLALGGAKLFF
- | TRBJ1-3 | TRBV4-2 | - | TGTGCCAGCAGCCGCTCTCCCAGCGGGGGGAACTCTGGAAACACCATATATTTT | CASSRSPSGGNSGNTIYF
- | TRBJ1-4 | TRBV7-2 | - | TGTGCCAGCACCTTTAGGAATAATGAAAAACTGTTTTTT | CASTFRNNEKLFF
TRBD1 | TRBJ1-2 | TRBV6-4 | - | TGTGCCAGCAGCCAGGGGGGTGGCTACACCTTC | CASSQGGGYTF
TRBD1 | TRBJ1-6 | TRBV7-8 | - | TGTGCCAGCAGCTCCAGGACGGGCAGGGACAGTTCACCCCTCCACTTT | CASSSRTGRDSSPLHF
- | TRBJ1-3 | TRBV30 | - | TGTGCCTGGAGCGAAGGGGCTGGAAACACCATATATTTT | CAWSEGAGNTIYF
- | TRBJ1-1 | TRBV9 | - | TGTGCCAGCAGCGCCGTGGTGAAGGCCACTGAAGCTTTCTTT | CASSAVVKATEAFF
- | TRBJ2-5 | TRBV19 | - | TGTGCCAGTAGTCCGGACCTCGGAGGAGGAGGAGAGACCCAGTACTTC | CASSPDLGGGGETQYF
TRBD1 | TRBJ2-7 | TRBV7-8 | - | TGTGCCAGCAGCCGACTTACCTCCCGGGACAGGCAATACGAGCAGTACTTC | CASSRLTSRDRQYEQYF
TRBD2 | TRBJ2-7 | TRBV5-1 | - | TGCGCCAGCAGCTTGTCACTAGCGGGAGACGGAGAGCAGTACTTC | CASSLSLAGDGEQYF
TRBD1 | TRBJ2-1 | TRBV9 | - | TGTGCCAGCAGCGTAGGACAGGGAACGTATTACAATGAGCAGTTCTTC | CASSVGQGTYYNEQFF
- | TRBJ1-5 | TRBV15 | - | TGTGCCACCAGCAGAGAGGTCAGTCAGCCCCAGCATTTT | CATSREVSQPQHF
- | TRBJ2-5 | TRBV19 | - | TGTGCCAGTAAACCCCTAGGAGAAGAGACCCAGTACTTC | CASKPLGEETQYF
- | TRBJ2-3 | TRBV19 | - | TGTGCCAGTAGTACAGGCCAGGGTACGCAGTATTTT | CASSTGQGTQYF
- | TRBJ1-6 | TRBV7-8 | - | TGTGCCAGCAGTCCAACGGGACGGGGAAGCTCCTATAATTCACCCCTCCACTTT | CASSPTGRGSSYNSPLHF
TRBD1 | TRBJ1-1 | TRBV7-9 | - | TGTGCCAGCAGCCGAGGGACAGCAAGGAACACTGAAGCTTTCTTT | CASSRGTARNTEAFF
- | TRBJ1-2 | TRBV4-1 | - | TGCGCCAGCAGCCAGGACCTTAGGGTACAGGGTGACTATGGCTACACCTTC | CASSQDLRVQGDYGYTF
- | TRBJ2-1 | TRBV10-3 | - | TGTGCCATCAGTGAGCAAATTGGGGACTTCTACAATGAGCAGTTCTTC | CAISEQIGDFYNEQFF
- | TRBJ1-1 | TRBV5-1 | - | TGCGCCAGCAGTCTCCGGGCGGGGGCCGAAGCTTTCTTT | CASSLRAGAEAFF